The 6 T cell receptor beta chains below were found in one sample sequenced in a study of T cell responses to AZD1222 COVID-19 vaccine. Profiled with immunoSEQ multiplex PCR; TCRdb holds only in-frame clones, not every one. In the table there are 150,000 or so clones, less than 90% of which are singletons. The sequenced sample was peripheral blood, obtained after recovery from COVID-19. The receptors shown here come from an adult who had recovered from COVID-19.

The table lists this clone with a few counts. The chain has TRBV25-1 and TRBJ1-6; 9 bases agree with TRBD1. The CDR3 has 14 residues. The germline V gene has CDR1 MGHDK and CDR2 SYGVNS. The trim removed 3 bases at V and 9 bases at J, leaving 3 bases unmatched. The CDR3 loop reads CASSEGQGGSPLHF. The DNA for the CDR3 is TGTGCCAGCAGTGAGGGACAGGGAGGTTCACCCCTCCACTTT.

In this sample, this clone turned up once. The chain recombines TRBV7-2 with TRBJ1-5; D ambiguous. Germline CDR1 reads SGHTA; CDR2 reads FQGNSA. Trimming removed 1 base from V and 6 bases from J, with 10 bases in between. The CDR3 runs to 14 residues. CDR3 sequence reads: CASSLVSQSQPQHF. CDR3 coding DNA: TGTGCCAGCAGCTTAGTGTCGCAGAGTCAGCCCCAGCATTTT.

This clone has more than one count but fewer than ten. J is TRBJ1-6 and V is TRBV28, with D possibly TRBD1 on 5 matching bases. Per the germline V gene, CDR1 is MDHEN and CDR2 is SYDVKM. V was shortened by 4 bases and J by 10 bases, with 14 bases between the two germline ends. The CDR3 is 14 amino acids. In DNA form, the CDR3 reads TGTGCCAGCAGTTCCCGGGTCTGGGACTCACCCCTCCACTTT. This gives the protein CASSSRVWDSPLHF.

This clone came up once. The rearrangement uses TRBV18 and TRBJ1-2, with D perhaps matching TRBD1 (6 bases). This CDR3 contains 15 residues. Germline-derived CDR1 and CDR2 are KGHSH and LQKENI. V lost 3 bases, J lost 3 bases, and 14 bases lay in between. The CDR3 protein is CASSPSDSGHYGYTF. The DNA of the CDR3 is TGTGCCAGCTCACCCTCGGACAGCGGGCACTATGGCTACACCTTC.

V usage is TRBV6-5 and J usage is TRBJ1-1; 7 bases align to TRBD1. This CDR3 spans 14 amino acids. Germline assignment: CDR1 MNHEY and CDR2 SVGAGI. V lost 6 bases, J lost 1 base, and 5 bases stayed unmatched. The CDR3 loop reads CASRPGQPNTEAFF. The DNA for the CDR3 is TGTGCCAGCAGACCGGGACAGCCGAACACTGAAGCTTTCTTT.

This clone was recorded only once. The rearrangement joins TRBV6-1 to TRBJ2-3; D gene unclear. The CDR3 covers 16 residues. Trimming left V 0 bases short and J 0 bases short, with 10 bases between. From germline, CDR1 is MNHNS and CDR2 SASEGT. The CDR3: CASSEAVGLSTDTQYF. Written as DNA, the CDR3 is TGTGCCAGCAGTGAAGCGGTAGGGCTAAGCACAGATACGCAGTATTTT.